The T cell receptor (beta chain) described here comes from a study of blood T cell repertoires in COVID-19. Followed longitudinally, the Seattle patients had been enrolled during active infection. Germline values: CDR1 LNHDA, CDR2 SQIVND (reference sequence). V shed 6 bases, J shed 2 bases, and the junction held 9 bases outside the gene matches. The CDR3 length is 16 residues. Produced via immunoSEQ multiplex PCR; TCRdb's table is partial and in-frame only. This table has more than 300,000 clones, 89% appearing once. This clone appeared a few times. The receptor was isolated from a woman in her thirties with COVID-19, enrolled during active disease. The sequenced sample was peripheral blood. The V and J genes are TRBV19 and TRBJ1-2; 10 bases agree with TRBD1. CDR3 DNA: TGTGCCAGTAGCCCCGGGACAGGGGCGATGAACTATGGCTACACCTTC. It specifies CASSPGTGAMNYGYTF.